This TCR beta chain appears in the sequencing data of a study of cytomegalovirus exposure and HLA in healthy donors. Germline CDR1 MGHRA, CDR2 YSYEKL. The CDR3 is made up of 14 amino acids. V was cut by 2 bases and J by 4 bases, with 11 bases left in between. This clone was seen a single time. In the PCR, 60 Vbeta and 13 Jbeta primers were used. TCRdb's copy holds only in-frame clones and misses some; the assay was immunoSEQ multiplex PCR. The table lists around 200,000 clones, over 80% of them singletons. This sequence was found in a woman between 50 and 59 years old in good health and CMV-seropositive. The sample taken for sequencing was PBMCs. The chain uses TRBV4-1 and TRBJ1-2, with D maybe TRBD1 (5 bases). CDR3 residues: CASSQTQGAYGYTF. In nucleotides, the CDR3 is TGCGCCAGCAGCCAAACTCAGGGCGCCTATGGCTACACCTTC.